The rows below give T cell receptor beta chains drawn from one sample of a study of long-term antiretroviral therapy in people with HIV. TCRdb's table, derived via immunoSEQ multiplex PCR, lists solely in-frame clones and lacks some. The table records about 14,000 clones, approximately 73% of them present only once. Sample: unsorted PBMCs, taken 3.1 years after starting antiretroviral therapy. The source of these receptors is a man aged 35-49 years with HIV. Both conserved end residues are part of each CDR3. D genes are given only for firm matches. The size entry is marked missing in some rows and otherwise reads once, few, many or a size class.

j_gene,v_gene,d_gene,abundance,CDR3nt,CDR3aa
TRBJ2-6,TRBV6-5,-,-,TGTGCCAGCAGTTATTGGCGGTCCTCTGGGGCCAACGTCCTGACTTTC,CASSYWRSSGANVLTF
TRBJ1-5,TRBV6-6,-,-,TGTGCCAGCAGTGATAGCAATCAGCCCCAGCATTTT,CASSDSNQPQHF
TRBJ1-1,TRBV27,-,-,TGTGCCAGCAGTCCCTTAGGGTTTGGAGCTGAAGCTTTCTTT,CASSPLGFGAEAFF
TRBJ1-1,TRBV5-5,-,-,TGTGCCAGCAGCTTGGGGACAGACACTGAAGCTTTCTTT,CASSLGTDTEAFF
TRBJ1-2,TRBV6-5,TRBD1,-,TGTGCCAGCAGACCGGGACAGACCTTCTATGGCTACACCTTC,CASRPGQTFYGYTF
TRBJ2-7,TRBV10-3,-,-,TGTGCCATCAGTGGGACGGAGACCTACGAGCAGTACTTC,CAISGTETYEQYF
TRBJ1-3,TRBV28,TRBD1,large,TGTGCCAGCAGTTTGGGGACAGGGTCAGGAAACACCATATATTTT,CASSLGTGSGNTIYF
TRBJ2-7,TRBV6-5,-,-,TGTGCCAGCAGTTACAATTCGGCAGCCTACGAGCAGTACTTC,CASSYNSAAYEQYF
TRBJ2-5,TRBV7-3,TRBD1,-,TGTGCCAGCAGCTTAGGACAGGCGCCAGAGGAGACCCAGTACTTC,CASSLGQAPEETQYF
TRBJ1-4,TRBV5-1,TRBD1,-,TGCGCCAGCAGCATTCCAGGGGGTAATGAAAAACTGTTTTTT,CASSIPGGNEKLFF
TRBJ2-5,TRBV14,-,once,TGTGCCAGCAGCCTGGACTCCGGGTACCAAGAGACCCAGTACTTC,CASSLDSGYQETQYF
TRBJ1-2,TRBV7-9,-,-,TGTGCCAGCAGCTTAGCGCAGGGATGGGGCTACACCTTC,CASSLAQGWGYTF
TRBJ1-1,TRBV29-1,-,-,TGCAGCGTATCCTTCGGTAGGGCGGCTAACACTGAAGCTTTCTTT,CSVSFGRAANTEAFF
TRBJ2-2,TRBV18,-,-,TGTGCCAGCTCACCAATGGAAAACACCGGGGAGCTGTTTTTT,CASSPMENTGELFF
TRBJ1-2,TRBV18,-,-,TGTGCCAGCTCCCCACCGCGGGGTACTAACTATGGCTACACCTTC,CASSPPRGTNYGYTF
TRBJ1-2,TRBV5-1,TRBD1,-,TGCGCCAGCAGCGGAGGGACAGGGGGCCTCTACCCCTATGGCTACACCTTC,CASSGGTGGLYPYGYTF
TRBJ2-7,TRBV30,-,-,TGTGCCTGGAGTCAGGGGTACGAGCAGTACTTC,CAWSQGYEQYF
TRBJ1-1,TRBV5-6,TRBD1,-,TGTGCCAGCAGCTTAGGGACAGTGAACACTGAAGCTTTCTTT,CASSLGTVNTEAFF
TRBJ1-1,TRBV19,-,-,TGTGCCAGTACTGCTGAAGACACGGGAGGCACTGAAGCTTTCTTT,CASTAEDTGGTEAFF
TRBJ1-2,TRBV4-1,-,-,TGCGCCAGCAGCCAAAGGTCTTTCAGGGAAAAGGCACTAGGCTACACCTTC,CASSQRSFREKALGYTF
TRBJ2-1,TRBV25-1,-,-,TGTGCCAGCAGTGAATCCTACCACAATGAGCAGTTCTTC,CASSESYHNEQFF
TRBJ1-1,TRBV5-1,TRBD1,-,TGCGCCAGCAGCTTGGCCCCTAGGACAGGGATTATGAACACTGAAGCTTTCTTT,CASSLAPRTGIMNTEAFF
TRBJ2-1,TRBV5-8,TRBD1,-,TGTGCCAGCAGCTTGGCACAGGGGATCTACAATGAGCAGTTCTTC,CASSLAQGIYNEQFF
TRBJ1-1,TRBV2,-,few,TGTGCCACCCTATTAACTGAAGCTTTCTTT,CATLLTEAFF
TRBJ2-1,TRBV14,-,once,TGTGCCAGCAGCCAAGGGACGGCTTCCTACAATGAGCAGTTCTTC,CASSQGTASYNEQFF
TRBJ1-5,TRBV5-6,-,-,TGTGCCAGCAGAGCATCCCACAGCTATAGCAATCAGCCCCAGCATTTT,CASRASHSYSNQPQHF
TRBJ2-2,TRBV5-1,-,-,TGCGCCAGCAGCTTGTTAACTGGAACCGGGGAGCTGTTTTTT,CASSLLTGTGELFF
TRBJ1-2,TRBV25-1,TRBD1,-,TGTGCCAGCAGTGAATATTCCCCAGGGGGCCGTGGCTACACCTTC,CASSEYSPGGRGYTF
TRBJ2-2,TRBV2,TRBD2,-,TGTGCCAGCAGTGAGAGGCCTGGCGGGGGAAACACCGGGGAGCTGTTTTTT,CASSERPGGGNTGELFF
TRBJ2-7,TRBV28,-,few,TGTGCCAGCAGTCTGGCCCCCTACGAGCAGTACTTC,CASSLAPYEQYF
TRBJ2-7,TRBV19,-,-,TGTGCCAGTAGTAGTGGCACGTCCTACGAGCAGTACTTC,CASSSGTSYEQYF
TRBJ2-6,TRBV5-4,-,-,TGTGCCAGCAGCTTGGCGTCGTCTACTGGGGCCAACGTCCTGACTTTC,CASSLASSTGANVLTF
TRBJ2-1,TRBV14,TRBD2,-,TGTGCCAGCAGCCAAATAGGCGGGGGGGGTGAGCAGTTCTTC,CASSQIGGGGEQFF
TRBJ2-2,TRBV18,-,-,TGTGCCAGCTCACCTGTTCCGAACACCGGGGAGCTGTTTTTT,CASSPVPNTGELFF
TRBJ1-1,TRBV2,-,-,TGTGCCAGCAGTGAGAGCCATGGAGCTTTCTTT,CASSESHGAFF
TRBJ2-5,TRBV29-1,-,-,TGCAGCGTTGTAGAGGCTAGGGGGTACCAAGAGACCCAGTACTTC,CSVVEARGYQETQYF
TRBJ1-3,TRBV6-5,-,-,TGTGCCAGCAGTTACGGTGGCCACGGAAACACCATATATTTT,CASSYGGHGNTIYF
TRBJ2-7,TRBV12-5,TRBD2,-,TGTGCTAGTGGTTCCCATTTACTAGCGGGTCGATGGGAGCAGTACTTC,CASGSHLLAGRWEQYF
TRBJ2-7,TRBV5-1,TRBD1,few,TGCGCCAGCAGTTACGGGACAGGAAACTACGAGCAGTACTTC,CASSYGTGNYEQYF
TRBJ1-1,TRBV29-1,TRBD1,-,TGCAGCGTTGATGGGGACAGGAACACTGAAGCTTTCTTT,CSVDGDRNTEAFF
TRBJ2-3,TRBV7-9,TRBD1,-,TGTGCCAGCAGCTCCCCGGACAGGGTCCCAGATACGCAGTATTTT,CASSSPDRVPDTQYF
TRBJ1-1,TRBV13,TRBD1,-,TGTGCCAGCAGCGTCCGGGACAGGAACACTGAAGCTTTCTTT,CASSVRDRNTEAFF
TRBJ2-7,TRBV5-6,-,-,TGTGCCAGCAGCTTAGGCAGCCCCTACGAGCAGTACTTC,CASSLGSPYEQYF
TRBJ2-3,TRBV9,TRBD2,-,TGTGCCAGCAGCGTAGGTGGGCGGGGGGGCAGAACAGATACGCAGTATTTT,CASSVGGRGGRTDTQYF
TRBJ2-7,TRBV10-3,TRBD1,-,TGTGCCATCAGCTTACAGGGGTCCTCCTACGAGCAGTACTTC,CAISLQGSSYEQYF
TRBJ1-2,TRBV7-9,-,-,TGTGCCAGCAGCGTAGGATCCTCGGGCGGCTACACCTTC,CASSVGSSGGYTF
TRBJ1-2,TRBV7-9,-,-,TGTGCCAGCAGCTTAAGGGACACCGACTATGGCTACACCTTC,CASSLRDTDYGYTF
TRBJ2-3,TRBV5-1,-,once,TGCGCCAGCAGCTTCACAGGGCTGCGCACAGATACGCAGTATTTT,CASSFTGLRTDTQYF
TRBJ1-2,TRBV20-1,-,-,TGCAGTGCTACCGACGGCTATGGCTACACCTTC,CSATDGYGYTF
TRBJ1-1,TRBV2,-,-,TGTGCCAGCAGTGAGTTCAGGACGAACACTGAAGCTTTCTTT,CASSEFRTNTEAFF
TRBJ2-1,TRBV19,TRBD2,few,TGTGCCAGTAGTATAGATCTCAGCGGGGCCTCCTACAATGAGCAGTTCTTC,CASSIDLSGASYNEQFF